Given below is one TCR beta chain in context. Its antigen is as yet unknown. The data belong to a study of T cell repertoires in cytomegalovirus infection. TCRdb fed the reads into MiXCR, producing one record per CDR3 protein. The data contain 570,000 or so distinct CDR3 sequences, around two fifths of them singletons. The CDR3 spans 16 residues. Germline V lookup: CDR1 DFQATT, CDR2 SNEGSKA (reference sequence). J was trimmed by 7 bases and V by 6 bases; bases with no gene match: 15. This sequence originates from a human donor in good health (CMV status not recorded). Some clones in this sample may be carry-over from other donors' samples. The specimen comprised cultured PBMCs, sampled from culture after CMV antigen stimulation. The V and J genes are TRBV20-1 and TRBJ2-1; 10 bases align to TRBD2. CDR3 amino acids: CSARMSGRDFWNEQFF. The CDR3 coding sequence is TGCAGTGCCAGGATGAGCGGGAGGGATTTCTGGAATGAGCAGTTCTTC.